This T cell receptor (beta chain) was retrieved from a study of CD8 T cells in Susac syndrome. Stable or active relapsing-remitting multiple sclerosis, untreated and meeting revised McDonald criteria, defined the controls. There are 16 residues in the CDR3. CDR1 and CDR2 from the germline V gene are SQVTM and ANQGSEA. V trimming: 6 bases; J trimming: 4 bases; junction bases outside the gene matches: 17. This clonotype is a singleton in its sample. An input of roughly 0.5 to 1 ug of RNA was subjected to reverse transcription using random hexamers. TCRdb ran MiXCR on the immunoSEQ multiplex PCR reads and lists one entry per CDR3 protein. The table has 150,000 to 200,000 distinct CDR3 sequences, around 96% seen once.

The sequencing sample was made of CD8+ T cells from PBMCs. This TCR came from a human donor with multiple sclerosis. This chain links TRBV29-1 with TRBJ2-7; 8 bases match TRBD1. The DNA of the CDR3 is TGCAGCGTCAGACTCCGACAGGGGACCCGTCCTTACGAGCAGTACTTC. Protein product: CSVRLRQGTRPYEQYF.